One sample yielded the 5 T cell receptor beta chains listed below, sequenced in a study of cytomegalovirus exposure and HLA in healthy donors. Primers included in the PCR were 60 Vbeta and 13 Jbeta primers. The protocol was immunoSEQ multiplex PCR, while the TCRdb copy is restricted to in-frame clones and leaves out a portion. The sample holds about 190,000 clones, 75% to 85% seen once. What was sequenced was PBMCs. The receptors come from a woman between 50 and 59 years old in good health and CMV-seronegative.

The J gene is TRBJ2-7, the V gene TRBV7-2; 7 positions agree with TRBD2. CDR3 length equals 15 residues. Unmatched junction bases numbered 8, after V lost 6 bases and J lost 0 bases. The germline CDR1 and CDR2 sequences are SGHTA and FQGNSA. CDR3 sequence reads: CASSSSGVSSYEQYF. The CDR3 bases are TGTGCCAGCAGTTCCAGCGGGGTTAGCTCCTACGAGCAGTACTTC.

The V gene is TRBV5-6, the J gene TRBJ2-1; TRBD1 is a possible D gene (5 bases). Germline V gene lookup returns CDR1 SGHDT and CDR2 YYEEEE. The ends were cut back, 3 bases at V and 6 bases at J, with 10 bases in the middle. The CDR3 loop spans 13 amino acids. The CDR3 DNA sequence: TGTGCCAGCAGCTCGCTCCAGGGCAATGAGCAGTTCTTC. Translation: CASSSLQGNEQFF. Full variable domain (missing parts from reference TRBV5-6 and TRBJ2-1): DAGVTQSPTHLIKTRGQQVTLRCSPKSGHDTVSWYQQALGQGPQFIFQYYEEEERQRGNFPDRFSGHQFPNYSSELNVNALLLGDSALYLCASSSLQGNEQFFGPGTRLTVL.

This clone was seen a single time. This chain connects TRBV7-9 to TRBJ1-4; 9 bases line up with TRBD1. V was clipped by 3 bases and J by 7 bases; unmatched bases: 6. Germline CDR1 SEHNR, CDR2 FQNEAQ (reference sequence). The CDR3 covers 15 residues. The CDR3, as DNA: TGTGCCAGCAGCTTGCCGACAGGGGGTATTGAAAAACTGTTTTTT. Amino acids: CASSLPTGGIEKLFF.

The chain links TRBV6-6 to TRBJ2-1; TRBD2 aligns across 7 bases. Trimming removed 5 bases from V and 4 bases from J; junction bases left unmatched: 5. The CDR3 runs to 14 residues. CDR1 and CDR2 from the germline V gene are MNHNY and SVGAGI (reference sequence). The CDR3 nucleotides read TGTGCCAGCAGTCCACGGGGGGAGTACAATGAGCAGTTCTTC. Its protein product is CASSPRGEYNEQFF.

This clone was seen a handful of times. This sequence joins TRBV5-1 and TRBJ1-1; the D is unclear. Germline V lookup: CDR1 SGHRS, CDR2 YFSETQ. This CDR3 region has 15 residues. V lost 0 bases, J lost 3 bases, and 12 bases lay in between. The CDR3, as DNA: TGCGCCAGCAGCTTGGCGACGGGATGGGACACTGAAGCTTTCTTT. Translating gives CASSLATGWDTEAFF.